This TCR beta chain came from a study of blood T cell repertoires in COVID-19. On the study more broadly: Acute and convalescent COVID-19 specimens originated in the United States, Italy and Spain. PBMCs, B-cell-depleted T cells, or T cells were the source of the cDNA or gDNA that made up the material.

In the original analysis: Estimation of nucleated cell counts relied on the amplification of reference gene primers. TCRdb's copy holds only in-frame clones and misses some; the assay was immunoSEQ multiplex PCR. The D gene and trimming were derived from the DNA, and the V and J assignments and clone size from that table. The sample includes around 320,000 clones, 85% seen only once; the top ten take around 6.9%. V shed 4 bases and J 4 bases; nucleotides not matched to a gene: 6. Germline V gene lookup returns CDR1 LNHDA and CDR2 SQIVND (reference sequence). This CDR3 has 14 amino acids. Sequenced material: peripheral blood. The source is a human donor in a cohort sampled during active COVID-19. The chain employs TRBV19 and TRBJ2-7, with TRBD1 matching over 8 bases. CDR3 DNA: TGTGCCAGTAGTACCCCGGGACAGGAATACGAGCAGTACTTC. The encoded protein is CASSTPGQEYEQYF.